The 14 T cell receptor beta chains below all came from one sample that was sequenced in a study of human CD8 memory T cell subsets (dated by TCRdb to about 2020). Sequenced on a NextSeq 550. A Human TCR Profiling Kit was used to prepare UMI-labeled 5' RACE TCRbeta libraries. After reprocessing by TCRdb, each CDR3 protein sequence is one entry, and no DNA is given. The sample table gives 9,500 to 12,000 distinct CDR3 sequences. The ten largest clones add up to roughly 22% of the sample. Material: CD8+ stem-like memory T cells (TSCM and TCM) sorted from PBMCs. Explained via the paper, the cell subset or site label denotes: stem-like memory CD8 T cells (TSTEM), CCR7+ PD-1- TIGIT-. The receptors were gathered from a human donor in good health.

The chain links TRBV4-3 to TRBJ1-1; TCRdb returns TRBD1, unconfirmable since there is no DNA. Germline V gives CDR1 LGHNA, CDR2 YSLEER. The CDR3 has 15 amino acids. The CDR3 is CASSQRTGWNTEAFF.

The chain uses TRBV2 and TRBJ2-2; with no DNA, the TCRdb D assignment of TRBD1 cannot be verified. The V gene's germline CDR1 is SNHLY and CDR2 FYNNEI. This CDR3 region has 15 residues. The CDR3 region is CASSEGQGRTGELFF. The variable domain in full, with the rest retrieved from reference TRBV2 and TRBJ2-2, is EPEVTQTPSHQVTQMGQEVILRCVPISNHLYFYWYRQILGQKVEFLVSFYNNEISEKSEIFDDQFSVERPDGSNFTLKIRSTKLEDSAMYFCASSEGQGRTGELFFGEGSRLTVL.

The chain joins TRBV29-1 to TRBJ2-4. This CDR3 comprises 11 residues. CDR1 is SQVTM and CDR2 is ANQGSEA in the germline V gene. CDR3 loop: CSAWSENIQYF.

The chain combines TRBV5-5 with TRBJ1-2. Per germline, CDR1 SGHKS and CDR2 YYEKEE (reference sequence). This CDR3 is built from 15 residues. The CDR3 loop reads CASSLGQALNYGYTF.

V gene TRBV29-1 combines with J gene TRBJ2-3; checking the TCRdb D call of TRBD2 is not possible without DNA. The germline gives CDR1 SQVTM, CDR2 ANQGSEA. This CDR3 spans 19 amino acids. The CDR3 loop is CSVEDPGQPSGRGTDTQYF.

V and J are TRBV29-1 and TRBJ1-4; TCRdb calls TRBD1, which cannot be checked without DNA. The germline V gene has CDR1 SQVTM and CDR2 ANQGSEA. This CDR3 is built from 12 residues. The CDR3 region is CSVAGREEKLFF.

The V and J genes are TRBV4-1 and TRBJ2-7. Germline V gene data show CDR1 as MGHRA and CDR2 as YSYEKL. CDR3 length: 15 residues. The CDR3 is CASSQDALSSYEQYF.

According to its frequency, this clonotype is medium-sized. The gene calls are TRBV10-3 and TRBJ2-1; as DNA is missing, the TRBD1 call by TCRdb cannot be tested. This CDR3 region has 15 residues. Germline-derived CDR1 and CDR2 are ENHRY and SYGVKD. The CDR3 here is CAIRGTGNSYNEQFF.

The chain is built from TRBV25-1 and TRBJ1-1. The CDR3 length is 12 residues. Germline CDR1 reads MGHDK; CDR2 reads SYGVNS. CDR3 residues: CASSVGSAEAFF.

The V gene is TRBV7-8, the J gene TRBJ2-1; TCRdb indicates TRBD2, and absent DNA this call remains unverified. The CDR3 contains 17 residues. Germline lookup yields CDR1 SGHVS and CDR2 FQNEAQ. The CDR3 region is CASSLGIAGGPWDEQFF.

V is TRBV14 and J is TRBJ2-1; TCRdb selects TRBD2, and the lack of DNA leaves this call unchecked. Germline lookup yields CDR1 SGHDN and CDR2 FVKESK. This CDR3 is built from 14 residues. The CDR3 sequence is CASSFQGGYNEQFF.

J is TRBJ2-7 and V is TRBV4-3; TCRdb designates TRBD2, a call that cannot be tested without DNA. In germline, CDR1 is LGHNA, CDR2 YSLEER. This CDR3 region has 14 residues. This CDR3 is CASSSKRFSYEQYF.

The chain uses TRBV6-6 and TRBJ1-3; TCRdb proposes TRBD1, but this gene call is untestable without DNA. This CDR3 is 15 amino acids long. Looked up from germline, CDR1 is MNHNY and CDR2 is SVGAGI (reference sequence). The CDR3 is CASSLEGTAGNTIYF.

The chain couples TRBV27 to TRBJ2-7; TCRdb's assignment of TRBD2 cannot be checked, as there is no DNA. Germline V lookup: CDR1 MNHEY, CDR2 SMNVEV (reference sequence). This CDR3 spans 17 amino acids. The CDR3 reads CASSSRTSGKTIYEQYF.